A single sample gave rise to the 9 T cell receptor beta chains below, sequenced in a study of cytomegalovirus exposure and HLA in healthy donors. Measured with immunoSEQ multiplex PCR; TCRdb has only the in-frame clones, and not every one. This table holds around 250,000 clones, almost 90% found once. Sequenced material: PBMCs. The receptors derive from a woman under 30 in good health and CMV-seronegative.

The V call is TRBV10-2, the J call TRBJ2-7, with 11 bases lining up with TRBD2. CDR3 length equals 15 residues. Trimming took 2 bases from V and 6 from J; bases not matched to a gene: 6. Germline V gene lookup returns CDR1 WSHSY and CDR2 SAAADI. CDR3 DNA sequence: TGCGCCAGCAGTGAGAGGCTAGCGGGGGGTCTCGAGCAGTACTTC. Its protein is CASSERLAGGLEQYF.

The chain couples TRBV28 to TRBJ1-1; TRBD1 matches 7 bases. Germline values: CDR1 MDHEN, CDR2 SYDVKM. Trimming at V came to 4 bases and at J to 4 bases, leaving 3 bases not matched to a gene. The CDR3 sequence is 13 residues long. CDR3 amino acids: CASSSGTVTEAFF. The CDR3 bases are TGTGCCAGCAGTTCCGGGACAGTCACTGAAGCTTTCTTT.

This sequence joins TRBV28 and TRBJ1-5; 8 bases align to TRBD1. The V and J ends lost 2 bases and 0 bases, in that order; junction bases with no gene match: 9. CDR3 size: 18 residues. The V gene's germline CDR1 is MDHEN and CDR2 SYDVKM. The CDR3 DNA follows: TGTGCCAGCAGTTTAGGCGGGACAGGAGTCTATAGCAATCAGCCCCAGCATTTT. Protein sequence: CASSLGGTGVYSNQPQHF. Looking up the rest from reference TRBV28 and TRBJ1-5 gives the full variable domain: DVKVTQSSRYLVKRTGEKVFLECVQDMDHENMFWYRQDPGLGLRLIYFSYDVKMKEKGDIPEGYSVSREKKERFSLILESASTNQTSMYLCASSLGGTGVYSNQPQHFGDGTRLSIL.

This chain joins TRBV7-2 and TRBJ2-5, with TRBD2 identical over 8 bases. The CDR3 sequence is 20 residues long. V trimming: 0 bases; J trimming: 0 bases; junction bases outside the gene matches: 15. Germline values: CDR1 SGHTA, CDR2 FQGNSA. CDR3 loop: CASSLASIAGQLTYQETQYF. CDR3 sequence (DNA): TGTGCCAGCAGCTTAGCGTCGATAGCGGGGCAACTTACGTACCAAGAGACCCAGTACTTC.

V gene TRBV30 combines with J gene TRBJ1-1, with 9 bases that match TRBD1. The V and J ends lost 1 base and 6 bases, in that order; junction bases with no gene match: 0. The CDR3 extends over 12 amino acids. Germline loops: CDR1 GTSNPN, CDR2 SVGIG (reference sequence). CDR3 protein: CAWSGDRAEAFF. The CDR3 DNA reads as TGTGCCTGGAGTGGGGACAGGGCTGAAGCTTTCTTT.

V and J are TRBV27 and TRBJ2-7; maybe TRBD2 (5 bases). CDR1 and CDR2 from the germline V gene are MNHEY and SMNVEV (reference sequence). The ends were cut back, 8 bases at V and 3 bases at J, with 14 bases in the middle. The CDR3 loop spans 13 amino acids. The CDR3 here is CASSVLGVYEQYF. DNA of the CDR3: TGTGCCAGCTCGGTACTCGGGGTCTACGAGCAGTACTTC.

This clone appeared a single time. The CDR3 nucleotides read TGTGCCAGCAGAGGGACAGGGCGCAATGAGCAGTTCTTC. Amino acid sequence: CASRGTGRNEQFF. The chain has TRBV6-1 and TRBJ2-1, with 9 bases fitting TRBD1. V gave up 6 bases and J gave up 6 bases; unmatched junction bases: 3. Looked up from germline, CDR1 is MNHNS and CDR2 is SASEGT. The CDR3 runs 13 residues.

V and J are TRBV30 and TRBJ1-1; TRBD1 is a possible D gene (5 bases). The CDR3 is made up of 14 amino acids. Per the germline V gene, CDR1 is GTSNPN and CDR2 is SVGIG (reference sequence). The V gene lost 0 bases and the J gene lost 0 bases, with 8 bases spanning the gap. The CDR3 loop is CAWSVEQVNTEAFF. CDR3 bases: TGTGCCTGGAGTGTGGAACAGGTGAACACTGAAGCTTTCTTT.

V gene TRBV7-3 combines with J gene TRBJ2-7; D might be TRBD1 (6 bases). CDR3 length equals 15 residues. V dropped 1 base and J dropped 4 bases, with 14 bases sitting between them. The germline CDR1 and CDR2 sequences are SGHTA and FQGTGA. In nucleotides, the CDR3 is TGTGCCAGCAGCTTAAGTTCAGGGGCGATTTACGAGCAGTACTTC. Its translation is CASSLSSGAIYEQYF.